These 8 T cell receptor beta chains were sequenced from one sample in a study of T-cell reconstitution after alpha-beta-depleted transplantation in children. The TCRbeta library was prepared with unique molecular identifiers. Each CDR3 protein gets one entry after TCRdb re-called the PCR reads with MiXCR. The table records roughly 180,000 distinct CDR3 sequences, 13% to 15% of them present only once. This specimen consisted of PBMCs from the stem cell graft donor, obtained from the stem cell graft. These receptors were taken from a human donor who donated a stem cell graft to a child with acute lymphoblastic leukemia.

The table lists this clonotype with many counts. This sequence joins TRBV7-8 and TRBJ2-4; D is perhaps TRBD1 (6 bases). The germline CDR1 and CDR2 sequences are SGHVS and FQNEAQ. V lost 4 bases and J 0 bases, leaving 16 bases between the germline ends. There are 17 residues in the CDR3. The CDR3 DNA follows: TGTGCCAGCAGCTCCCGGTCGACAGGTCTAGCCAAAAACATTCAGTACTTC. Its protein is CASSSRSTGLAKNIQYF.

The sample holds many counts of this clonotype. V is TRBV12-3 or TRBV12-4 and J is TRBJ1-1; 8 bases agree with TRBD1. The length of the CDR3 is 15 residues. J lost 4 bases, V lost 6 bases, and 10 bases had no gene match. DNA of the CDR3: TGTGCCAGCAGCTTCCCTCCCGACAGGGGCACTGAAGCTTTCTTT. Translated, it gives CASSFPPDRGTEAFF.

The chain is built from TRBV11-2 and TRBJ2-3; TRBD2 aligns across 10 bases. This CDR3 spans 16 amino acids. V shed 3 bases, J shed 2 bases, and the junction held 5 bases outside the gene matches. CDR1 SGHAT and CDR2 FQNNGV come from the germline V gene. CDR3 nucleotides: TGTGCCAGCAGCTTTGCGGGACTAGCGCCCACAGATACGCAGTATTTT. Translating it yields CASSFAGLAPTDTQYF.

This clonotype was observed many times. The chain carries TRBV20-1 and TRBJ2-1; TRBD2 matches at 8 bases. The ends lost 6 bases at V and 9 bases at J; junction bases unmatched: 7. Germline V gives CDR1 DFQATT, CDR2 SNEGSKA (reference sequence). The CDR3 spans 12 residues. The CDR3 loop is CSADSGIAEQFF. CDR3 nucleotide sequence: TGCAGTGCGGATAGCGGGATCGCTGAGCAGTTCTTC.

In this sample, this clonotype turned up many times. The chain links TRBV5-5 to TRBJ2-1; D is possibly TRBD2 (6 bases). From germline, CDR1 is SGHKS and CDR2 YYEKEE (reference sequence). The CDR3 is made up of 14 amino acids. The V and J ends lost 2 bases and 0 bases respectively, with 6 bases between them. CDR3 residues: CASSLLASYNEQFF. The CDR3 DNA sequence: TGTGCCAGCAGCTTACTAGCCTCCTACAATGAGCAGTTCTTC. Variable domain in full (rest from reference TRBV5-5 and TRBJ2-1): DAGVTQSPTHLIKTRGQQVTLRCSPISGHKSVSWYQQVLGQGPQFIFQYYEKEERGRGNFPDRFSARQFPNYSSELNVNALLLGDSALYLCASSLLASYNEQFFGPGTRLTVL.

This clonotype was observed a handful of times. The chain is built from TRBV5-1 and TRBJ2-1; 13 nucleotides align to TRBD2. This CDR3 spans 16 amino acids. Trimming took 4 bases from V and 5 from J; bases not matched to a gene: 6. Per germline, CDR1 SGHRS and CDR2 YFSETQ. The CDR3 here is CASSATSGRAHNEQFF. The CDR3 region has the DNA TGCGCCAGCAGCGCCACTAGCGGGAGGGCCCACAATGAGCAGTTCTTC.

This clonotype was counted ten times or more. The V gene is TRBV5-1, the J gene TRBJ1-2; D is unclear. Trimming removed 1 base from V and 2 bases from J, with 15 bases in between. Germline V gene data show CDR1 as SGHRS and CDR2 as YFSETQ. The CDR3 runs to 16 residues. CDR3 sequence: CASSLNSEFLNYGYTF. The CDR3 DNA sequence: TGCGCCAGCAGCTTGAACTCGGAATTTCTCAACTATGGCTACACCTTC.

Many counts were recorded for this clonotype. The chain couples TRBV29-1 to TRBJ2-1; 7 bases map to TRBD1. Looked up from germline, CDR1 is SQVTM and CDR2 is ANQGSEA. The V gene end was trimmed by 4 bases and the J gene end by 2 bases; junction bases not matched to a gene: 8. The length of the CDR3 is 15 residues. CDR3 protein: CSVVPTGRTYNEQFF. DNA for the CDR3: TGCAGCGTTGTTCCGACAGGGCGCACCTACAATGAGCAGTTCTTC.